This T cell receptor beta chain was sequenced in a study of CD8+ T cells in alopecia areata. Study-level background: Twice daily, treated patients received 5 to 10 mg of oral tofacitinib. General study results and limits: Scalp samples also yield sequences from resident alphabeta T cells of normal skin.

The CDR3 covers 16 residues. Unmatched junction bases numbered 4, after V lost 3 bases and J lost 2 bases. Germline CDR1 SQVTM, CDR2 ANQGSEA. Of note for this clone: As yet, its antigen is unknown.

Extracted RNA was reverse transcribed into cDNA, the sequencing template. The data were produced by immunoSEQ multiplex PCR, yet TCRdb's version contains in-frame clones alone and is incomplete. In the table there are around 200,000 clones, about 63% of which are singletons. Collection of lesional scalp punch biopsies and peripheral blood was performed in alopecia areata patients. The sequenced sample was CD4+ T cells sorted from blood, obtained at week 0. This clonotype was sampled from a human donor with alopecia areata. The rearrangement joins TRBV29-1 to TRBJ2-3; 14 nucleotides match TRBD2. The CDR3 reads CSVDGTSGGVTDTQYF. The CDR3 nucleotides read TGCAGCGTTGATGGGACTAGCGGGGGAGTCACAGATACGCAGTATTTT.